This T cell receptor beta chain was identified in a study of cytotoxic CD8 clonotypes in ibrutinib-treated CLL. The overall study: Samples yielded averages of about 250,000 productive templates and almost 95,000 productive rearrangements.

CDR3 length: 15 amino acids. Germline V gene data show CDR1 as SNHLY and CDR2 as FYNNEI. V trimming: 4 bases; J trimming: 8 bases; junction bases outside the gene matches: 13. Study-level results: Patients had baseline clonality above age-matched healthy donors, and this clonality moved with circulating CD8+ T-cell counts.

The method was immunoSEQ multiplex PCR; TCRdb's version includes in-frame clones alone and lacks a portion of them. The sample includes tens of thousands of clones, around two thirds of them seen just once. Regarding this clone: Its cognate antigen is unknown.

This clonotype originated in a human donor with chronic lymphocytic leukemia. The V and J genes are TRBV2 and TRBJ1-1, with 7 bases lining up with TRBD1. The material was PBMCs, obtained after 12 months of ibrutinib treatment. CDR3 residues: CASSVPRQMTGEAFF. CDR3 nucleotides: TGTGCCAGCAGTGTCCCCAGGCAAATGACAGGGGAAGCTTTCTTT.